The entry below gives a single T cell receptor (gamma chain) sequence along with its context. A single base separates this from a much larger clone, so it may be a read error. These data come from a study of gamma-delta chains in newborns, infants, children. Study at large: Polyclonal expansion of innate γδ T cells after birth follows microbial exposure.

Germline CDR1 VINAFY, CDR2 YDVSNSKD. The CDR3 contains 13 residues. TCRdb re-processed the reads using CATT. Among about 500 gamma-chain clones, approximately 50% were seen once, and the ten largest hold around 51%. The specimen was blood. The chain combines TRGV5 with TRGJ1 or TRGJ2. The J gene, not given by TCRdb, was assigned here from a germline match of the nucleotide sequence. The TCR originated in a child who was a newborn, infant or young child, either healthy, febrile or measles-vaccinated (not recorded which). CDR3 nucleotides: TGCGCCACCTGGGACAGGCAGTATTATAAGAAACTCTTT. It yields the protein CATWDRQYYKKLF.